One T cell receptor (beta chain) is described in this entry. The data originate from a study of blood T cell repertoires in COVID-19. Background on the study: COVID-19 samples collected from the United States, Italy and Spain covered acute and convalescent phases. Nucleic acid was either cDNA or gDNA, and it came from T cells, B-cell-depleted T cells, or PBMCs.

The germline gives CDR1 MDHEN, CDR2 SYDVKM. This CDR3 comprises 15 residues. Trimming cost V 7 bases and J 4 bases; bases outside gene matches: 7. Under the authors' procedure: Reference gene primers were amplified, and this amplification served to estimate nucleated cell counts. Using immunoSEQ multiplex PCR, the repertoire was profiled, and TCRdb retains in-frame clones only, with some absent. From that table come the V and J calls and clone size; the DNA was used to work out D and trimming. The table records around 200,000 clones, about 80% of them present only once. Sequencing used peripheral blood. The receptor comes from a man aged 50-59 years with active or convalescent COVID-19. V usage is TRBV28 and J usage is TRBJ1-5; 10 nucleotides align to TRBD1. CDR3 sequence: CASTSEGQGNQPQHF. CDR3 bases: TGTGCCAGCACCTCCGAGGGACAGGGGAATCAGCCCCAGCATTTT. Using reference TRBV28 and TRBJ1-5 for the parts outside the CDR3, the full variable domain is DVKVTQSSRYLVKRTGEKVFLECVQDMDHENMFWYRQDPGLGLRLIYFSYDVKMKEKGDIPEGYSVSREKKERFSLILESASTNQTSMYLCASTSEGQGNQPQHFGDGTRLSIL.